This is a list of T cell receptor beta chains from one sample in a study of blood T cell repertoires in COVID-19. TCRdb's table, derived via immunoSEQ multiplex PCR, lists solely in-frame clones and lacks some. The sample includes about 88,000 clones, about 85% of them seen just once. The sequenced material came from peripheral blood. These TCRs come from an older woman with acute or convalescent COVID-19. Each CDR3 is given without its conserved first and last residue.

CDR3aa	v_gene	j_gene
ASSLGWGNYRDSPLH	TRBV7-2	TRBJ1-6
ASSYLPQGAHEQF	TRBV6-5	TRBJ2-1
ASSLSGQGGTGELF	TRBV9	TRBJ2-2
ASSLGTSGRETQY	TRBV5-1	TRBJ2-5
ASSDSAGGADTQY	TRBV6-4	TRBJ2-3
ASSQEGGGGANEKLF	TRBV4-2	TRBJ1-4
ASSLMAGANTDTQY	TRBV5-6	TRBJ2-3
ASSQSSDGEAF	TRBV4-3	TRBJ1-1
ASSPAGGSGETQY	TRBV11-3	TRBJ2-5
ASSPLAGYGYEQF	TRBV6-2/TRBV6-3	TRBJ2-1
ASSQAPSGRGTDTQY	TRBV3-1/TRBV3-2	TRBJ2-3
ASSSTVNWDRATDTQY	TRBV7-9	TRBJ2-3
ASSLGGASGYRKETQY	TRBV7-2	TRBJ2-5
ASSSGLANTGELF	TRBV5-6	TRBJ2-2
ASRTANQPQH	TRBV2	TRBJ1-5
ASSRATSGGPNEQF	TRBV3-1/TRBV3-2	TRBJ2-1
ASRPGIKANYGYT	TRBV6-5	TRBJ1-2
ASSPERYTQY	TRBV18	TRBJ2-3
ASSTGAENTGELF	TRBV18	TRBJ2-2
ASSLYSPGQGRGTDTQY	TRBV28	TRBJ2-3
ASSTSGNYGYT	TRBV28	TRBJ1-2
ATGGFVSYNEQF	TRBV6-6	TRBJ2-1
ASSQAGGPNTGELF	TRBV2	TRBJ2-2